This T cell receptor beta chain was documented in a study of shared T cell receptors in the human thymus. Clones were sequenced by immunoSEQ multiplex PCR, and TCRdb holds only the in-frame ones, with some missing. The sample contains hundreds of thousands of clones, about 87% of which appear only once. Germline CDR1 SGDLS, CDR2 YYNGEE. V lost 3 bases and J lost 5, with 18 bases in between. The CDR3 loop spans 16 amino acids. These data also featured in a second study, about human thymus T cells.

The chain combines TRBV9 with TRBJ1-5; weak D call: TRBD1 (5 bases). Material: thymocytes. The sequence derives from a boy under three years old with a congenital heart defect. The CDR3 region is CASSAGAAGRDQPQHF. CDR3 bases: TGTGCCAGCAGCGCCGGCGCGGCAGGGAGGGATCAGCCCCAGCATTTT.